These 6 T cell receptor beta chains share one sample of origin, sequenced in a study of Tregs in tolerant kidney transplant recipients. The nonmyeloablative bone marrow transplants came from related graft donors, with transient mixed chimerism. Produced via immunoSEQ multiplex PCR; TCRdb's table is partial and in-frame only. The profile shows 65,000 to 85,000 clones, roughly nine tenths of them singletons. The sample in question was CD4+ T cells from blood (PBMCs), obtained 24 months after the transplant. The receptors derive from a human patient who received a combined kidney and bone marrow transplant. Some T cells may trace back to the graft donor.

The chain is built from TRBV6-6 and TRBJ1-6, with 7 nucleotides matching TRBD1. This CDR3 is built from 16 residues. The V gene's germline CDR1 is MNHNY and CDR2 SVGAGI (reference sequence). Trimming at V came to 4 bases and at J to 7 bases, leaving 10 bases not matched to a gene. CDR3 sequence: CASSSTLTGTNSPLHF. The CDR3 region has the DNA TGTGCCAGCAGTTCCACGCTGACAGGGACCAATTCACCCCTCCACTTT.

The CDR3 region is CASSLGGTVNSPLHF. The CDR3 nucleotides read TGTGCCAGCAGCCTCGGGGGGACGGTTAATTCACCCCTCCACTTT. The chain recombines TRBV7-3 with TRBJ1-6, with TRBD1 as a possible D gene (5 bases). CDR1 is SGHTA and CDR2 is FQGTGA in the germline V gene. The CDR3 runs 15 residues. V lost 5 bases to trimming and J lost 6 bases, with 14 bases between them.

The chain has TRBV28 and TRBJ2-4, with D maybe TRBD2 (5 bases). CDR1 is MDHEN, CDR2 SYDVKM, per germline. This CDR3 contains 18 residues. Trimming took 5 bases from V and 2 from J, leaving 22 bases between them. The CDR3 is CASSPHGWGSVTKNIQYF. DNA of the CDR3: TGTGCCAGCAGTCCCCACGGGTGGGGTAGCGTGACCAAAAACATTCAGTACTTC.

V and J are TRBV19 and TRBJ2-5, with 7 positions matching TRBD2. The ends lost 4 bases at V and 5 bases at J; junction bases unmatched: 16. In germline, CDR1 is LNHDA, CDR2 SQIVND (reference sequence). There are 17 residues in the CDR3. CDR3 protein: CASSTKLARRAGETQYF. CDR3 bases: TGTGCCAGTAGTACAAAACTAGCGCGCCGAGCGGGGGAGACCCAGTACTTC.

This clone is a singleton in its sample. The chain is built from TRBV12-5 and TRBJ2-3, with 10 bases aligning to TRBD2. The V gene end was trimmed by 1 base and the J gene end by 10 bases; junction bases not matched to a gene: 17. The V gene's germline CDR1 is LGHNT and CDR2 FRNRAP. The CDR3 is made up of 18 amino acids. The CDR3 DNA follows: TGTGCTAGTGGTTTGGGGTCCCAAGCGGGGGGGCGAGGCGCGGCGCAGTATTTT. It encodes CASGLGSQAGGRGAAQYF.

The chain links TRBV15 to TRBJ2-5; no clear D gene. This CDR3 contains 14 residues. V shed 5 bases and J shed 0 bases, with 10 bases lying between them. Germline lookup yields CDR1 LNHNV and CDR2 YYDKDF (reference sequence). For the CDR3, the DNA is TGTGCCACCAGCGCATCTAGGTACCAAGAGACCCAGTACTTC. Translating gives CATSASRYQETQYF.